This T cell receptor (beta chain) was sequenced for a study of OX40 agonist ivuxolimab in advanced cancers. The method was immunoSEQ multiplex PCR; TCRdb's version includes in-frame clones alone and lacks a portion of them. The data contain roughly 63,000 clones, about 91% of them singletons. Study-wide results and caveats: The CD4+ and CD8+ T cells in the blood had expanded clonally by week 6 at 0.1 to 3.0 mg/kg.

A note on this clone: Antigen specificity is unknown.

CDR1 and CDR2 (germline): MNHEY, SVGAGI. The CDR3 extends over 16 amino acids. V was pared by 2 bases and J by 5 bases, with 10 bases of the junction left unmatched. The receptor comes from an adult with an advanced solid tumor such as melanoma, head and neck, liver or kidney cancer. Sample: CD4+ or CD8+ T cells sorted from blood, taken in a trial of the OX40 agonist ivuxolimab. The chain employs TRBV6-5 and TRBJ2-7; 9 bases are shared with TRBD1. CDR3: CASSYPGTGPNDEQYF. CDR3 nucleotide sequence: TGTGCCAGCAGTTACCCCGGGACAGGGCCAAATGACGAGCAGTACTTC.